This TCR beta chain was sequenced during a study of identical twins. Overall study findings and caveats: Low generation-probability sequences were in excess among twin-shared out-of-frame alpha sequences. Zero-insertion findings could be partly confounded by invariant cells (MAIT and iNKT cells).

The ends lost 2 bases at V and 1 base at J; junction bases unmatched: 7. CDR1 and CDR2 from the germline V gene are MRHNA and SNTAGT. This CDR3 is built from 18 residues. In the case of this clonotype: The antigen is not known.

Unique molecular identifiers were in the cDNA, with template-switch universal primer binding. Each CDR3 protein is one row after TCRdb ran MiXCR on the 5' RACE reads. The table records some 500,000 distinct CDR3 sequences, approximately 14% of them present only once. These same records also appear under a second study, on yellow fever vaccine responses in identical twins. Turning to that study: Vaccine-induced T cell responses in twins were reportedly observed to appear partly convergent, partly personalized.

The genes are TRBV6-4 and TRBJ2-3, with 12 nucleotides matching TRBD2. The material sequenced was CD4+ T cells sorted from blood. This TCR came from a woman younger than 30 in good health. The CDR3 loop reads CASSDRTSGALGTDTQYF. The CDR3 coding sequence is TGTGCCAGCAGTGACAGGACTAGCGGGGCTCTGGGCACAGATACGCAGTATTTT.